This T cell receptor beta chain originates from a study of T cell repertoires in cytomegalovirus infection. Turning to the study itself: Use of recently identified HLA-C-restricted and well-studied HLA-B-restricted CMV epitopes was part of the study. Both CMV infection and a matching HLA type were indicated by public TCR beta signatures. General study findings and limits: The ex vivo response was dominated by HLA-C-restricted CMV-specific TCR beta clonotypes. People with CMV and the relevant HLA were identified by cumulative public TCR beta family frequency.

This CDR3 region has 13 residues. With 1 base removed from V and 7 bases from J, the gap between germline ends came to 11 bases. Germline CDR1 and CDR2: SGHVT and SQSDAQ. TCRdb processed the reads anew with MiXCR; each CDR3 protein has one entry. The data contain roughly 860,000 distinct CDR3 sequences, roughly 33% of them seen just once; the ten biggest clones take up around 11%. For this clonotype: What it recognizes is unknown.

The receptor's source is a human donor in good health (CMV status not recorded). Some clones in this sample may be carry-over from other donors' samples. The rearrangement joins TRBV7-4 to TRBJ2-7; tentative D call: TRBD2 (6 bases). The source material was cultured CD8+ T cells from PBMCs, sampled from culture after CMV antigen stimulation. This chain's CDR3 is CASSLDRGTEQYV. The CDR3 DNA reads TGTGCCAGCAGCTTAGACCGGGGGACGGAGCAGTACGTC.